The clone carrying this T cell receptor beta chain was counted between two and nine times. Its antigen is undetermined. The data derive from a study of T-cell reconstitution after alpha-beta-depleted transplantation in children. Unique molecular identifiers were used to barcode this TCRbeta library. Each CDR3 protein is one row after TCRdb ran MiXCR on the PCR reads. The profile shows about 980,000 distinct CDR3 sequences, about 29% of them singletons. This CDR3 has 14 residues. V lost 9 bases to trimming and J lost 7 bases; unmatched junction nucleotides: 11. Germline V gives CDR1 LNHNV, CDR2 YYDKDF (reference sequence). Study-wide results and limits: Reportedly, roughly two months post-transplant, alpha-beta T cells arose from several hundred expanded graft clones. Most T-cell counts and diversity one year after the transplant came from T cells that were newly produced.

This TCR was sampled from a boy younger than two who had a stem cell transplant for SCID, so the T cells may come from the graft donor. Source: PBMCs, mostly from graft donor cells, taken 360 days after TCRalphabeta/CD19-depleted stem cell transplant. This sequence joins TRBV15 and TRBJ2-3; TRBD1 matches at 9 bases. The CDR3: CATGPGQGSNTQYF. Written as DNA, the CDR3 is TGTGCCACTGGGCCGGGACAGGGATCGAATACGCAGTATTTT.